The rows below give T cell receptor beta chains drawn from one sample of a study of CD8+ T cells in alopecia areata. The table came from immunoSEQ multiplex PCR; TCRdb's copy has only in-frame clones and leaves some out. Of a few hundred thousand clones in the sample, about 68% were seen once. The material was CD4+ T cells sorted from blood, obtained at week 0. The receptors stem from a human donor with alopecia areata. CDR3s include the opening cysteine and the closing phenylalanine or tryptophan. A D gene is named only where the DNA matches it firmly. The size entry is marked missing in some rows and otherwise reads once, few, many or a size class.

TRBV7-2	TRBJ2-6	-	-	TGTGCCAGCAGCTCCCCTGCTGGGGCCAACGTCCTGACTTTC	CASSSPAGANVLTF
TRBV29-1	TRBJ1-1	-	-	TGCAGCGTTGGGACGATTGGGGTGGCTTTCTTT	CSVGTIGVAFF
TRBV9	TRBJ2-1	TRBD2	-	TGTGCCAGCAGCGTAGTGCCTAGCGGGGGGGCAAGGCAGTTCTTC	CASSVVPSGGARQFF
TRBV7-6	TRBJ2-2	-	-	TGTGCCAGCAGCTTAGAAGGGGGGCATATCGGGGAGCTGTTTTTT	CASSLEGGHIGELFF
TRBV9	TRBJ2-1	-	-	TGTGCCAGCAGCGTACAGGCCAACAATGAGCAGTTCTTC	CASSVQANNEQFF
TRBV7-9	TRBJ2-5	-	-	TGTGCCAGCAGCTCACGAAAGACCAACCAAGAGACCCAGTACTTC	CASSSRKTNQETQYF
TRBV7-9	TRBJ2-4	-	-	TGTGCCAGCAGCTTAGCAGCGACGGACATTCAGTACTTC	CASSLAATDIQYF
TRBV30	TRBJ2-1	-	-	TGTGCCTGGAGTTTACAGTCCAGCATCTCCTACAATGAGCAGTTCTTC	CAWSLQSSISYNEQFF
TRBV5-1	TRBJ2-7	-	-	TGCGCCAGCAGCTGGAACAGGGACACAAGCTCCTACGAGCAGTACTTC	CASSWNRDTSSYEQYF
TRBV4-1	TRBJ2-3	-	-	TGCGCCAGCAGCCAAGATTTTCAGAGGGTGGGTCCAGATACGCAGTATTTT	CASSQDFQRVGPDTQYF
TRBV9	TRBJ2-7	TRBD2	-	TGTGCCAGCAGCCCCCATAGCGGGGGTTACGAGCAGTACTTC	CASSPHSGGYEQYF
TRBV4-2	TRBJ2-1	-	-	TGTGCCAGCAGCCAAGCCTCCAGGGCCGCCGACAATGAGCAGTTCTTC	CASSQASRAADNEQFF
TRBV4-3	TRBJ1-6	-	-	TGCGCCAGCAGCGAAGAGAGCTCCTATAATTCACCCCTCCACTTT	CASSEESSYNSPLHF
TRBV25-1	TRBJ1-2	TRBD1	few	TGTGCCAGCAGTGACCAACAGGGGAGGTTTGACTATGGCTACACCTTC	CASSDQQGRFDYGYTF
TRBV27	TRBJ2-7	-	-	TGTGCCAGCAGTTTACAGGCCCCCTACGAGCAGTACTTC	CASSLQAPYEQYF
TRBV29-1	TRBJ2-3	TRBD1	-	TGCAGCGCCTCGACAGGGTTGGTCACAGATACGCAGTATTTT	CSASTGLVTDTQYF
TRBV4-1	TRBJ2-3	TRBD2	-	TGCGCCAGCAGCTCAAGAGCGGGGAGCACAGATACGCAGTATTTT	CASSSRAGSTDTQYF
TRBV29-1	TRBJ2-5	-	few	TGCAGCGTTGAAAGGGGGGTGGCCAGCACCCAGTACTTC	CSVERGVASTQYF
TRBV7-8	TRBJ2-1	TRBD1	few	TGTGCCAGCAGCTTGGGACAGGGGTTCTACAATGAGCAGTTCTTC	CASSLGQGFYNEQFF
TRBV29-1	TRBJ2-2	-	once	TGCAGCGGGTCTGGTACGAACACCGGGGAGCTGTTTTTT	CSGSGTNTGELFF
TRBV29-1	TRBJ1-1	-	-	TGCAGCGTTGAAGTGTCCTTGAACACTGAAGCTTTCTTT	CSVEVSLNTEAFF
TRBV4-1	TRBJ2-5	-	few	TGCGCCAGCAGCCAAGTCAGGGCTGGGCCGGAGACCCAGTACTTC	CASSQVRAGPETQYF
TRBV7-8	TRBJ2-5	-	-	TGTGCCAGCAGCCGGATCGCGGTGGGCGGTTCAGTTGGGGAGACCCAGTACTTC	CASSRIAVGGSVGETQYF
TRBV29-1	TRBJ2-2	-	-	TGCAGCTCCAGCCGGAACACCGGGGAGCTGTTTTTT	CSSSRNTGELFF
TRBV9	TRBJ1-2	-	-	TGTGCCAGCAGCGTAGGAGGGGGTGGCTACACCTTC	CASSVGGGGYTF
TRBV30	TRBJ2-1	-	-	TGTGCCTGGACTTGGGGGCGTTACAATGAGCAGTTCTTC	CAWTWGRYNEQFF
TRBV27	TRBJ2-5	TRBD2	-	TGTGCCAGCAGTTTCACCTCCGCGGGGGGGCCGACCCAGTACTTC	CASSFTSAGGPTQYF
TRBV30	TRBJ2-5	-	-	TGTGCCTGGAGAAGGACGGTCCAAGAGACCCAGTACTTC	CAWRRTVQETQYF
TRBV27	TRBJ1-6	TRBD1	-	TGTGCCAGCAGGGCGGGGACAGGGTCTAATTCACCCCTCCACTTT	CASRAGTGSNSPLHF
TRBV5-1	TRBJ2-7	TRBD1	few	TGCGCCAGCAGCCAGCGGCTGAAGACAGGGCACTACGAGCAGTACTTC	CASSQRLKTGHYEQYF
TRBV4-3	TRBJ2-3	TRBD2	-	TGCGCCAGCAGCCAAGATAGGGCGAGCGGGGGGACTAGCACAGATACGCAGTATTTT	CASSQDRASGGTSTDTQYF
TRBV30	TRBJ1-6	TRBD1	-	TGTGCCGGACACAGGGGAGGCAGGGGTTCACCCCTCCACTTT	CAGHRGGRGSPLHF
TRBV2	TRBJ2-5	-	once	TGTGCCAGCAGTCCGAGGCCCGGGGGAGAGACCCAGTACTTC	CASSPRPGGETQYF
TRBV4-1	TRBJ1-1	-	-	TGCGCCAGCAGCCTAGACAGGCGGACTGAAGCTTTCTTT	CASSLDRRTEAFF
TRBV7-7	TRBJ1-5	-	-	TGTGCTAGCAGCGCGACGCAGCCCCAGCATTTT	CASSATQPQHF
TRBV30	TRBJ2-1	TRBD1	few	TGTGCCTGGAGTATGATTGGACAGGGGACCTACAATGAGCAGTTCTTC	CAWSMIGQGTYNEQFF